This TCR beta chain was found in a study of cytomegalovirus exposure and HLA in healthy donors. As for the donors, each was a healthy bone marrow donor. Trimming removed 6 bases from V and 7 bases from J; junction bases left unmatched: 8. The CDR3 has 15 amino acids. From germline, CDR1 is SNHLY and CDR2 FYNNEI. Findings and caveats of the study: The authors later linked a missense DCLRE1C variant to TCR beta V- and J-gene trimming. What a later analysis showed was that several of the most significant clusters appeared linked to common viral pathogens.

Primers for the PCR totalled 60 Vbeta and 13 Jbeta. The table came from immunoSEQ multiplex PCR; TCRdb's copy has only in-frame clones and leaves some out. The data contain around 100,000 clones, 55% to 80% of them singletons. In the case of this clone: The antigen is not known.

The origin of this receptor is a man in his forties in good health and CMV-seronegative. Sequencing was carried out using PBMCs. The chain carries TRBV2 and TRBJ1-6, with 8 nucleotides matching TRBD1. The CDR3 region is CASRPNRGWNSPLHF. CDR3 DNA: TGTGCCAGCAGGCCAAACAGGGGGTGGAATTCACCCCTCCACTTT.